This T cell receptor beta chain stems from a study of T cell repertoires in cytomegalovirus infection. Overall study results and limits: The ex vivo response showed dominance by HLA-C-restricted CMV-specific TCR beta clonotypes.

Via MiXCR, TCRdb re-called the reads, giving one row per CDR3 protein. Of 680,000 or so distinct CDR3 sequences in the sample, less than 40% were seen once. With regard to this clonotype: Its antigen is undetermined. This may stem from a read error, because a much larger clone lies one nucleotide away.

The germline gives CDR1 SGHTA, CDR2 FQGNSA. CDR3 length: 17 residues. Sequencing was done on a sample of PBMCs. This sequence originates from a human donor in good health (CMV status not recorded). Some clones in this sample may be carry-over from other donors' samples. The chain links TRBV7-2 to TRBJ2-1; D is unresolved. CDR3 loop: CASSLTRDNLFYNVQFF. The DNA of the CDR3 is TGTGCCAGCAGCTTAACGAGAGACAACCTCTTCTACAATGTGCAGTTCTTC.